Shown below are 15 T cell receptor beta chains from a single sample sequenced in a study of T cells in Graves' hyperthyroidism and ophthalmopathy. There were TCR beta CDR3 regions amplified from RNA transcripts. The TCR CDR3 first-round RT-PCR relied on the HTBI primer set. MiXCR was run by TCRdb on the multiplex PCR reads, yielding one entry per CDR3 protein. The sample includes around 280,000 distinct CDR3 sequences, more than 10% seen only once; the top ten take almost 8%. The sample comprised blood. The source is a woman in her 30s with Graves' hyperthyroidism that later progressed to Graves' ophthalmopathy.

The rearrangement uses TRBV5-5 and TRBJ2-3, with 9 bases that match TRBD2. After removal of 5 bases from V and 0 bases from J, the junction contained 7 bases not matched to a gene. Germline V gene sequence: CDR1 SGHKS, CDR2 YYEKEE (reference sequence). The CDR3 runs to 16 residues. The CDR3 sequence: CASRDLSGGSTDTQYF. In DNA form, the CDR3 reads TGTGCCAGCAGAGACCTCAGCGGGGGGAGCACAGATACGCAGTATTTT.

This clonotype was recorded at least ten times. V is TRBV30 and J is TRBJ2-1; TRBD2 matches at 7 bases. CDR3 length equals 16 residues. The ends lost 0 bases at V and 6 bases at J; junction bases unmatched: 11. The germline CDR1 and CDR2 sequences are GTSNPN and SVGIG (reference sequence). CDR3 amino acids: CAWSVKKRGTFNEQFF. The CDR3 DNA reads TGTGCCTGGAGTGTCAAAAAGCGGGGAACTTTCAATGAGCAGTTCTTC. Filled out from reference TRBV30 and TRBJ2-1, the complete variable domain reads SQTIHQWPATLVQPVGSPLSLECTVEGTSNPNLYWYRQAAGRGLQLLFYSVGIGQISSEVPQNLSASRPQDRQFILSSKKLLLSDSGFYLCAWSVKKRGTFNEQFFGPGTRLTVL.

This clonotype was found a few times. The gene calls are TRBV29-1 and TRBJ2-7; D not certain. Germline CDR1 and CDR2: SQVTM and ANQGSEA. V shed 7 bases and J shed 4 bases, with 14 bases lying between them. The CDR3 consists of 12 residues. CDR3 sequence (DNA): TGCAGCGCCGCGGACCAAAATTACGAGCAGTACTTC. Its protein product is CSAADQNYEQYF.

This clonotype was counted a few times. V gene TRBV24-1 combines with J gene TRBJ2-1; D remains unclear. V was pared by 3 bases and J by 10 bases, with 12 bases between. The CDR3 has 13 amino acids. Germline CDR1 is KGHDR and CDR2 is SFDVKD. CDR3 amino acids: CATSDHPVGEQFF. The DNA of the CDR3 is TGTGCCACCAGTGATCACCCAGTCGGGGAGCAGTTCTTC.

This sequence joins TRBV6-1 and TRBJ1-2, with 11 bases aligning to TRBD1. CDR1 is MNHNS and CDR2 is SASEGT in the germline V gene. CDR3 length: 19 residues. Losses at the gene ends were 6 bases for V and 5 bases for J; bases not matched to a gene: 20. CDR3 amino acids: CASSSGQGAWGGEGYGYTF. CDR3 sequence (DNA): TGTGCCAGCAGCTCTGGACAGGGGGCTTGGGGAGGGGAGGGATATGGCTACACCTTC.

This clonotype showed up many times. The chain is built from TRBV18 and TRBJ2-5; D remains ambiguous. V was shortened by 7 bases and J by 2 bases, with 11 bases between the two germline ends. Germline CDR1 and CDR2: KGHSH and LQKENI. This CDR3 comprises 13 residues. The DNA for the CDR3 is TGTGCCAGCTTTGAACCCGGGCAAGAGACCCAGTACTTC. Translated: CASFEPGQETQYF.

This clonotype has a count of ten or more. The chain couples TRBV7-2 to TRBJ1-1; TRBD1 matches 7 bases. Germline CDR1 SGHTA, CDR2 FQGNSA. Trimming cost V 5 bases and J 4 bases; bases outside gene matches: 7. The CDR3 consists of 14 residues. The CDR3 here is CASSPDRVGTEAFF. The CDR3 region has the DNA TGTGCCAGCAGCCCCGACAGGGTGGGCACTGAAGCTTTCTTT.

In the case of this clonotype: The junction departs from germline at one end; a sequencing error may be responsible. V gene TRBV27 combines with J gene TRBJ2-1; 12 nucleotides align to TRBD2. This CDR3 is built from 17 residues. Germline V gene sequence: CDR1 MNHEY, CDR2 SMNVEV (reference sequence). The CDR3 sequence is CASGFLASGGAYNEQFF. The CDR3 nucleotides are TGTGCCAGCGGTTTTCTGGCTAGCGGGGGGGCGTACAATGAGCAGTTCTTC.

This clonotype was detected many times. The rearrangement uses TRBV3-1 and TRBJ2-1, with TRBD2 matching over 10 bases. The CDR3 runs 17 residues. CDR1 is LGHDT and CDR2 is YNNKEL in the germline V gene (reference sequence). V was clipped by 1 base and J by 4 bases; unmatched bases: 7. The CDR3 sequence: CASSQGQPGLAYNEQFF. The CDR3 DNA reads as TGTGCCAGCAGCCAAGGACAACCGGGACTAGCGTACAATGAGCAGTTCTTC.

This clonotype has just a few counts. The DNA is left out, because the CDR3 cannot be placed on it with certainty; the CDR3 is given as TCRdb lists it. The genes are TRBV7-6 and TRBJ2-1; the DNA was not used to check the table's D call, TRBD1. The CDR3 region is 15 residues in length, termini included. The V gene's germline CDR1 is SGHVS and CDR2 FNYEAQ. The CDR3 region is CASSFGQGSFNEQVF.

This clonotype was seen only a few times. The CDR3 DNA is TGTGCCAGCAGCCCTTTCGACCCCTCTTCTAGCGGGAGTCAAACGCTAGCCAAAAACATTCAGTACTTC. Translation: CASSPFDPSSSGSQTLAKNIQYF. The gene calls are TRBV7-9 and TRBJ2-4; 10 bases map to TRBD2. The CDR3 is 23 residues long. The junction had 25 bases not matched to a gene; V was cut back by 5 bases and J by 0 bases. CDR1 is SEHNR and CDR2 is FQNEAQ in the germline V gene (reference sequence).

This clonotype was seen a few times. This may be a read error: a much more frequent sequence differs by one nucleotide. The chain links TRBV27 to TRBJ2-2, with TRBD2 matching over 7 bases. Trimming cost V 9 bases and J 7 bases; bases outside gene matches: 8. The CDR3 covers 13 residues. Germline CDR1 MNHEY, CDR2 SMNVEV (reference sequence). The CDR3 is CASCLRELGELFF. DNA for the CDR3: TGTGCCAGTTGCCTGCGGGAGCTCGGGGAGCTGTTTTTT.

This clonotype was counted at least ten times. The chain is built from TRBV20-1 and TRBJ2-1; D call uncertain. There are 11 residues in the CDR3. The germline V gene has CDR1 DFQATT and CDR2 SNEGSKA (reference sequence). The V gene lost 6 bases and the J gene lost 7 bases, with 10 bases spanning the gap. CDR3 nucleotide sequence: TGCAGTGCCCCCGGTCCTAATGAGCAGTTCTTC. This translates into CSAPGPNEQFF.

This clonotype has more than one count but fewer than ten. This chain links TRBV2 with TRBJ1-3, with a weak D call TRBD1 (6 bases). The CDR3 is 12 residues long. Germline assignment: CDR1 SNHLY and CDR2 FYNNEI. V gave up 8 bases and J gave up 1 base, with 6 bases separating them. The DNA of the CDR3 is TGTGCCAGCGACAGGTCTGGAAACACCATATATTTT. Its translation is CASDRSGNTIYF.

This clonotype was detected ten times or more. This chain connects TRBV20-1 to TRBJ2-1; 8 nucleotides match TRBD2. CDR1 is DFQATT and CDR2 is SNEGSKA in the germline V gene (reference sequence). This CDR3 has 14 residues. Unmatched junction bases numbered 7, after V lost 3 bases and J lost 6 bases. In DNA form, the CDR3 reads TGCAGTGCTAGTAGAGCGGGAGCGAGCAATGAGCAGTTCTTC. It yields the protein CSASRAGASNEQFF.